The text below deals with one T cell receptor beta chain. Its antigen remains unknown. The CDR3 runs 15 residues. Per germline, CDR1 SGHTA and CDR2 FQGNSA. Unmatched junction bases numbered 7, after V lost 1 base and J lost 7 bases. It was via CD45RO/CCR7/CD25/CD127/CD95/CD27 that CD4+ naive, central memory, regulatory and stem cell-like memory cells were sorted. This specimen comes from a study of beta chain features in type 1 diabetes. Study-level results: In all four CD4+ subsets, TCRB CDR3 length was significantly, moderately reduced in type 1 diabetes. Equally in patients and controls, PCR might preferentially amplify shorter templates.

The isolated RNA, all of it, was reverse transcribed, so expressed TCRB transcripts were what got sequenced. Sequenced by immunoSEQ multiplex PCR; TCRdb stores in-frame clones only, minus some. This repertoire shows approximately 360,000 clones, around an eighth found once; its top ten account for around 0.0099%. Sequenced sample: naive CD4+ T cells from blood. This chain uses TRBV7-2 with TRBJ2-5, with 9 bases aligning to TRBD2. The clonotype was recovered from a woman aged 18-35 years with type 1 diabetes. CDR3 DNA: TGTGCCAGCAGCTTAGAGGGACTAGCATTGGGGACCCAGTACTTC. This sequence encodes CASSLEGLALGTQYF.